These 2 T cell receptor beta chains were all obtained from the same sample, sequenced in a study of blood T cells in healthy people across ages. A second PCR of 7 to 11 cycles used a sample-barcoded 5' primer and a J-beta primer mix. TCRdb analysed the 5' RACE reads with MiXCR anew, one entry per CDR3 protein. The table has under 1,100,000 distinct CDR3 sequences, less than 25% seen once. The data were also submitted as part of a second study, on T cells of mothers and their children.

The specimen was blood. These receptor sequences come from a girl under 10 years old in good health.

J is TRBJ1-2 and V is TRBV4-1; D ambiguous. Looked up from germline, CDR1 is MGHRA and CDR2 is YSYEKL. V lost 5 bases and J lost 5, with 12 bases in between. This CDR3 region has 13 residues. This CDR3 reads CASSRILDYGYTF. The CDR3 nucleotides are TGCGCCAGCAGCAGGATTCTGGATTATGGCTACACCTTC.

This clonotype occurred a few times. This rearrangement joins TRBV29-1 to TRBJ2-7, with D tentatively TRBD1 (5 bases). Germline CDR1 is SQVTM and CDR2 is ANQGSEA. This CDR3 spans 14 amino acids. Trimming left V 4 bases short and J 2 bases short, with 15 bases between. CDR3 region: CSVGARANPYEQYF. CDR3 DNA: TGCAGCGTTGGGGCCAGGGCCAATCCCTACGAGCAGTACTTC.